Described below is a single TCR beta chain sequence and its context. This sample is drawn from a study of control samples from healthy donors and cancer patients. Germline CDR1 reads MGHDK; CDR2 reads SYGVNS. The CDR3 runs to 14 residues. V trimming: 6 bases; J trimming: 7 bases; junction bases outside the gene matches: 11. Only in-frame clones appear in the TCRdb table, and some are missing; sequencing was by immunoSEQ multiplex PCR. The sample lists about 130,000 clones, roughly 94% occurring once. The sequence was collected from a man aged 60 to 75 with colorectal cancer. This rearrangement joins TRBV25-1 to TRBJ2-7; TRBD1 matches 8 bases. The sample was PBMCs. The CDR3 loop is CASRAGTGTREQYF. The CDR3 coding sequence is TGTGCCAGCAGAGCCGGGACAGGAACTAGAGAGCAGTACTTC.